This TCR beta chain was captured by sequencing in a study of OX40 agonist ivuxolimab in advanced cancers. Study observations and caveats: With doses of 0.1-3.0 mg/kg, partial responders showed among the lowest clonal expansion.

Clones were sequenced by immunoSEQ multiplex PCR, and TCRdb holds only the in-frame ones, with some missing. The table lists 11,000 or so clones, around nine tenths of them singletons. The length of the CDR3 is 14 residues. The germline V gene encodes CDR1 MNHEY and CDR2 SMNVEV (reference sequence). J was trimmed by 3 bases and V by 5 bases; bases with no gene match: 3. Concerning this clone itself: Its antigen is not known.

The chain has TRBV27 and TRBJ2-2, with 7 bases fitting TRBD2. Sample: CD4+ or CD8+ T cells sorted from blood, taken in a trial of the OX40 agonist ivuxolimab. The clonotype comes from an adult with an advanced solid tumor such as melanoma, head and neck, liver or kidney cancer. For the CDR3, the DNA is TGTGCCAGCAGTGGCGGGAGATACACCGGGGAGCTGTTTTTT. It codes for CASSGGRYTGELFF.